The 28 T cell receptor beta chains listed next were all sequenced from one sample in a study of blood T cell repertoires in COVID-19. The method was immunoSEQ multiplex PCR; TCRdb's version includes in-frame clones alone and lacks a portion of them. Among 310,000 or so clones listed, over 75% were seen once. The sample comprised peripheral blood. These receptors were taken from a woman aged 45 to 65 with active or convalescent COVID-19.

The rearrangement links TRBV10-3 to TRBJ1-2; D is unclear. The CDR3 length is 11 residues. Germline values: CDR1 ENHRY, CDR2 SYGVKD. V dropped 9 bases and J dropped 5 bases, with 10 bases sitting between them. The CDR3 DNA sequence: TGTGCCATAGAGGACTCTTATGGCTACACCTTC. This codes for CAIEDSYGYTF.

This chain connects TRBV5-1 to TRBJ1-1; D uncertain. This CDR3 is built from 15 residues. Per germline, CDR1 SGHRS and CDR2 YFSETQ. V dropped 0 bases and J dropped 1 base, with 10 bases sitting between them. The CDR3 is CASSLDGFRNTEAFF. The CDR3 coding sequence is TGCGCCAGCAGCTTGGACGGTTTTCGGAACACTGAAGCTTTCTTT.

This chain links TRBV6-5 with TRBJ1-2, with D perhaps TRBD1 (6 bases). In germline, CDR1 is MNHEY, CDR2 SVGAGI. The CDR3 runs 13 residues. V lost 8 bases and J 2 bases, leaving 12 bases between the germline ends. Here the CDR3 reads CASANQGNYGYTF. The CDR3 DNA reads TGTGCCAGCGCGAACCAGGGGAACTATGGCTACACCTTC.

The chain uses TRBV15 and TRBJ2-7; the D is unclear. V was shortened by 5 bases and J by 2 bases, with 10 bases between the two germline ends. Per the germline V gene, CDR1 is LNHNV and CDR2 is YYDKDF (reference sequence). The CDR3 spans 13 residues. CDR3 in amino acids: CATSYAVTYEQYF. The CDR3 DNA is TGTGCCACCAGCTACGCGGTGACCTACGAGCAGTACTTC.

This chain's CDR3 is CASSSRDTQYF. The CDR3 bases are TGTGCCAGCAGCTCGAGGGATACGCAGTATTTT. This chain joins TRBV5-4 and TRBJ2-3; D remains ambiguous. Germline V lookup: CDR1 SGHNT, CDR2 YYREEE (reference sequence). There are 11 residues in the CDR3. V was clipped by 3 bases and J by 6 bases, with 5 bases between them. The variable domain in full, with the rest retrieved from reference TRBV5-4 and TRBJ2-3, is ETGVTQSPTHLIKTRGQQVTLRCSSQSGHNTVSWYQQALGQGPQFIFQYYREEENGRGNFPPRFSGLQFPNYSSELNVNALELDDSALYLCASSSRDTQYFGPGTRLTVL.

V usage is TRBV7-2 and J usage is TRBJ2-5; D is unresolved. This CDR3 is 13 amino acids long. Germline loops: CDR1 SGHTA, CDR2 FQGNSA. Trimming cost V 4 bases and J 1 base, with 7 bases left between them. This chain's CDR3 is CASSSYLQETQYF. Here the CDR3 DNA reads TGTGCCAGCAGCTCCTATCTCCAAGAGACCCAGTACTTC. The entire variable domain, with the rest obtained from reference TRBV7-2 and TRBJ2-5, is as follows: GAGVSQSPSNKVTEKGKDVELRCDPISGHTALYWYRQSLGQGLEFLIYFQGNSAPDKSGLPSDRFSAERTGGSVSTLTIQRTQQEDSAVYLCASSSYLQETQYFGPGTRLLVL.

The gene calls are TRBV28 and TRBJ2-7, with TRBD1 matching 7 bases. The CDR3 consists of 17 residues. CDR1 and CDR2 (germline): MDHEN, SYDVKM. V lost 3 bases to trimming and J lost 5 bases; unmatched junction nucleotides: 16. In DNA, the CDR3 is TGTGCCAGCAGTTTGGAAGGGAGAGGGGGCGCGAAAAACGAGCAGTACTTC. Translated: CASSLEGRGGAKNEQYF.

J is TRBJ2-1 and V is TRBV19, with 9 bases identical to TRBD2. V shed 3 bases and J 4 bases; nucleotides not matched to a gene: 4. From germline, CDR1 is LNHDA and CDR2 SQIVND (reference sequence). This CDR3 has 15 residues. CDR3 sequence (DNA): TGTGCCAGTAGTATCGAGCGGGAGGCTTACAATGAGCAGTTCTTC. Translating gives CASSIEREAYNEQFF.

The chain links TRBV30 to TRBJ1-1, with D possibly being TRBD1 (6 bases). This CDR3 is built from 13 residues. V gave up 2 bases and J gave up 1 base, with 8 bases separating them. The V gene's germline CDR1 is GTSNPN and CDR2 SVGIG (reference sequence). CDR3 sequence (DNA): TGTGCCTGGAGTACGGGACAGAACACTGAAGCTTTCTTT. This sequence encodes CAWSTGQNTEAFF.

This clone was found once. The V call is TRBV19, the J call TRBJ2-1, with unresolved D. The ends were cut back, 1 base at V and 6 bases at J, with 7 bases in the middle. The V gene's germline CDR1 is LNHDA and CDR2 SQIVND (reference sequence). The CDR3 spans 13 residues. The CDR3 here is CASSIGQSNEQFF. The CDR3 bases are TGTGCCAGTAGTATAGGCCAGTCCAATGAGCAGTTCTTC.

The J gene is TRBJ2-7, the V gene TRBV4-3, with 10 bases matching TRBD2. Germline V CDR1 and CDR2: LGHNA, YSLEER. With 2 bases clipped from V and 2 bases from J, the junction kept 9 bases outside the gene matches. The CDR3 length is 17 residues. The CDR3 sequence is CASSQSPLSGGAYEQYF. CDR3 DNA: TGCGCCAGCAGCCAAAGCCCCTTGAGCGGGGGGGCCTACGAGCAGTACTTC.

In its sample, this clone was seen a few times. The V call is TRBV5-5, the J call TRBJ2-4, with 7 positions matching TRBD1. This CDR3 comprises 16 residues. Germline V gene data show CDR1 as SGHKS and CDR2 as YYEKEE (reference sequence). V lost 3 bases and J lost 6; bases outside the gene matches: 12. CDR3 in DNA: TGTGCCAGCAGCTGGGGACAGAGCAAGGACCTAAACATTCAGTACTTC. The encoded protein is CASSWGQSKDLNIQYF.

The chain uses TRBV2 and TRBJ1-5; 9 nucleotides align to TRBD1. Germline V lookup: CDR1 SNHLY, CDR2 FYNNEI. There are 14 residues in the CDR3. The J segment lost 3 bases and the V segment lost 7 bases, leaving 4 bases of the junction unmatched. CDR3 DNA: TGTGCCAGCAACCGGGACAGGGTCAATCAGCCCCAGCATTTT. Residues: CASNRDRVNQPQHF.

This rearrangement joins TRBV5-5 to TRBJ1-1; 10 nucleotides align to TRBD1. The CDR3 runs to 13 residues. V lost 4 bases and J lost 5; bases outside the gene matches: 2. Germline values: CDR1 SGHKS, CDR2 YYEKEE (reference sequence). CDR3 in DNA: TGTGCCAGCAGCGCGGGACAGGGGACTGAAGCTTTCTTT. This codes for CASSAGQGTEAFF.

The chain is built from TRBV6-5 and TRBJ2-7; tentative D call: TRBD2 (6 bases). Trimming shortened V by 6 bases and J by 2 bases, and 17 bases separated the two germline ends. The germline CDR1 and CDR2 sequences are MNHEY and SVGAGI. This CDR3 has 15 amino acids. The CDR3 loop reads CASSVNSGTAYEQYF. The CDR3 region has the DNA TGTGCCAGCAGCGTAAATTCCGGGACTGCCTACGAGCAGTACTTC.

The chain links TRBV12-5 to TRBJ1-5; 8 bases match TRBD1. V lost 4 bases and J lost 1; bases outside the gene matches: 3. The CDR3 covers 15 residues. Germline V gene lookup returns CDR1 LGHNT and CDR2 FRNRAP. The CDR3 DNA is TGTGCTAGTGGTTGGGGACAGGTGAGCAATCAGCCCCAGCATTTT. It specifies CASGWGQVSNQPQHF.

To note about this clone: The same CDR3 arises from other DNA sequences in this sample as well. In DNA form, the CDR3 reads TGCGCCAGCAGCTTGGGGCAGGTCGGCTATGGCTACACCTTC. Its translation is CASSLGQVGYGYTF. The chain uses TRBV5-1 and TRBJ1-2; no reliable D call. There are 14 residues in the CDR3. V lost 0 bases and J lost 4, with 10 bases in between. Per germline, CDR1 SGHRS and CDR2 YFSETQ.

The chain is built from TRBV28 and TRBJ1-5; the D gene is possibly TRBD1 (6 bases). CDR3 length: 15 residues. Germline V gene data show CDR1 as MDHEN and CDR2 as SYDVKM. Trimming stripped 3 bases from V and 2 bases from J, with 11 bases between. The CDR3 coding sequence is TGTGCCAGCAGTTTGGAAGGGGGGGGCAATCAGCCCCAGCATTTT. This translates into CASSLEGGGNQPQHF.

Regarding this clone: The junction does not match germline at one end; this may be a read error. The chain couples TRBV29-1 to TRBJ1-2; 8 bases are a match to TRBD1. CDR1 is SQVTM, CDR2 ANQGSEA, per germline. The CDR3 loop spans 11 amino acids. CDR3 region: CSAWTGTAMYF. The CDR3 nucleotides read TGCAGCGCCTGGACAGGGACGGCTATGTACTTC.

V usage is TRBV6-5 and J usage is TRBJ1-5; D unresolved. The CDR3 totals 14 residues. V lost 11 bases and J 2 bases, leaving 16 bases between the germline ends. Per the germline V gene, CDR1 is MNHEY and CDR2 is SVGAGI. CDR3 DNA sequence: TGTGCCTCCTCCCGGGTGGGAGGCAATCAGCCCCAGCATTTT. This translates into CASSRVGGNQPQHF.

The rearrangement uses TRBV4-1 and TRBJ1-4; the D gene is possibly TRBD1 (5 bases). This CDR3 spans 15 amino acids. Trimming pared 0 bases from V and 3 bases from J, leaving 8 bases between. Looked up from germline, CDR1 is MGHRA and CDR2 is YSYEKL. The CDR3 nucleotides read TGCGCCAGCAGCCAAGAGGGCAGGGCTAATGAAAAACTGTTTTTT. Its translation is CASSQEGRANEKLFF.

CDR3 bases: TGTGCCACCAGTGACCAACGGGGGTCGAGGTACGAGCAGTACTTC. As protein: CATSDQRGSRYEQYF. This rearrangement joins TRBV24-1 to TRBJ2-7, with a possible D match to TRBD2 (6 bases). Germline lookup yields CDR1 KGHDR and CDR2 SFDVKD. The V end lost 4 bases, the J end lost 4 bases, and 16 bases lay between the germline ends. CDR3 size: 15 residues.

The chain recombines TRBV20-1 with TRBJ2-1; 8 nucleotides line up with TRBD2. CDR1 is DFQATT, CDR2 SNEGSKA, per germline (reference sequence). The CDR3 is made up of 14 amino acids. V shed 3 bases, J shed 10 bases, and the junction held 11 bases outside the gene matches. CDR3 coding DNA: TGCAGTGCTAGTAGGACTAGCTCCCTCGGCGAGCAGTTCTTC. This sequence encodes CSASRTSSLGEQFF.

The V gene is TRBV7-9, the J gene TRBJ1-2; a possible D gene is TRBD1 (6 bases). Germline V lookup: CDR1 SEHNR, CDR2 FQNEAQ (reference sequence). The V and J ends lost 5 bases and 1 base respectively, with 20 bases between them. This CDR3 spans 17 amino acids. CDR3 bases: TGTGCCAGCAGCGGCCGGGACATAAGGGAGTATAACTATGGCTACACCTTC. This sequence encodes CASSGRDIREYNYGYTF.

This chain connects TRBV15 to TRBJ2-1; 8 bases align to TRBD1. This CDR3 spans 17 amino acids. The germline gives CDR1 LNHNV, CDR2 YYDKDF (reference sequence). V gave up 0 bases and J gave up 6 bases; unmatched junction bases: 10. DNA for the CDR3: TGTGCCACCAGCAGAGATCCCATAGGGACAGGTAGCAATGAGCAGTTCTTC. Encoded protein: CATSRDPIGTGSNEQFF.

This sequence joins TRBV7-3 and TRBJ2-5; tentatively, D is TRBD1 (5 bases). CDR1 is SGHTA, CDR2 FQGTGA, per germline. The CDR3 contains 15 residues. With 3 bases removed from V and 2 bases from J, the gap between germline ends came to 13 bases. The CDR3 nucleotides are TGTGCCAGCAGCTTCTCGACAGCCAATCAAGAGACCCAGTACTTC. The encoded protein is CASSFSTANQETQYF. The variable domain in full, completed from reference TRBV7-3 and TRBJ2-5, reads GAGVSQTPSNKVTEKGKYVELRCDPISGHTALYWYRQSLGQGPEFLIYFQGTGAADDSGLPNDRFFAVRPEGSVSTLKIQRTERGDSAVYLCASSFSTANQETQYFGPGTRLLVL.

This clone has a count of ten or more. The genes are TRBV13 and TRBJ1-1, with TRBD1 matching over 8 bases. V lost 6 bases, J lost 3 bases, and 6 bases stayed unmatched. The CDR3 is 14 amino acids. Germline lookup yields CDR1 PRHDT and CDR2 FYEKMQ (reference sequence). Here the CDR3 DNA reads TGTGCCAGCAGTCACCGGGGACAGGACACTGAAGCTTTCTTT. Its translation: CASSHRGQDTEAFF.

The chain carries TRBV7-9 and TRBJ1-3; TRBD1 is a possible D gene (5 bases). This CDR3 has 16 residues. Germline CDR1 and CDR2: SEHNR and FQNEAQ (reference sequence). Deletions cut 3 bases from V and 2 bases from J, with 14 bases between. The CDR3 reads CASSFHRSDTGNTIYF. As DNA, the CDR3 is TGTGCCAGCAGCTTCCACAGGTCTGATACTGGAAACACCATATATTTT.